These T cell receptor beta chains were read from a single sample in a study of shared clonotypes between healthy human individuals. This table comes from immunoSEQ multiplex PCR, and its TCRdb copy is limited to in-frame clones, with some not included. The sample lists some 1.4 million clones, 96% seen once, with over 1% in the top ten. Material: naive CD4+ T cells sorted from blood. The receptor set was obtained from a man aged 25-45 years in good health. Both conserved end residues are part of each CDR3. Fields, in order: J gene, D gene, clone size, V gene, CDR3 protein, CDR3 DNA. The D gene is left open where the match is weak. Some rows have no size entry. The others give once, few or many, or a class for an expanded clone.

J gene: TRBJ1-5; D gene: .; clone size: .; V gene: TRBV9; CDR3 protein: CASSDSYSNQPQHF; CDR3 DNA: TGTGCCAGCAGCGACAGTTATAGCAATCAGCCCCAGCATTTT
J gene: TRBJ1-3; D gene: TRBD1; clone size: .; V gene: TRBV9; CDR3 protein: CASSVSQGPRSGNTIYF; CDR3 DNA: TGTGCCAGCAGCGTATCACAGGGGCCCCGGTCTGGAAACACCATATATTTT
J gene: TRBJ2-7; D gene: .; clone size: .; V gene: TRBV28; CDR3 protein: CASSLDGLGEQYF; CDR3 DNA: TGTGCCAGCAGTTTAGACGGACTTGGGGAGCAGTACTTC
J gene: TRBJ2-7; D gene: .; clone size: .; V gene: TRBV27; CDR3 protein: CASSGITGTYEQYF; CDR3 DNA: TGTGCCAGCAGTGGAATAACCGGGACGTACGAGCAGTACTTC
J gene: TRBJ2-1; D gene: TRBD2; clone size: .; V gene: TRBV5-4; CDR3 protein: CASSSLAGRSYNEQFF; CDR3 DNA: TGTGCCAGCAGCTCCTTAGCGGGAAGGTCCTACAATGAGCAGTTCTTC
J gene: TRBJ2-7; D gene: .; clone size: .; V gene: TRBV5-1; CDR3 protein: CASSLGGTYEQYF; CDR3 DNA: TGCGCCAGCAGCTTGGGGGGAACCTACGAGCAGTACTTC
J gene: TRBJ2-2; D gene: .; clone size: .; V gene: TRBV4-3; CDR3 protein: CASSQEPQGNTGELFF; CDR3 DNA: TGCGCCAGCAGCCAAGAGCCCCAGGGTAACACCGGGGAGCTGTTTTTT
J gene: TRBJ2-7; D gene: .; clone size: .; V gene: TRBV28; CDR3 protein: CASTFPPLREQYF; CDR3 DNA: TGTGCCAGCACCTTCCCCCCCCTCCGGGAGCAGTACTTC
J gene: TRBJ2-7; D gene: TRBD1; clone size: .; V gene: TRBV5-1; CDR3 protein: CASSLLGQSSYEQYF; CDR3 DNA: TGCGCCAGCAGCTTGTTGGGACAGTCTAGCTACGAGCAGTACTTC
J gene: TRBJ1-3; D gene: .; clone size: .; V gene: TRBV9; CDR3 protein: CASSVAGTGPGNTIYF; CDR3 DNA: TGTGCCAGCAGCGTAGCGGGAACGGGTCCAGGAAACACCATATATTTT
J gene: TRBJ2-1; D gene: TRBD1; clone size: .; V gene: TRBV28; CDR3 protein: CASSPGTVIGEQFF; CDR3 DNA: TGTGCCAGCAGCCCCGGGACAGTTATCGGTGAGCAGTTCTTC
J gene: TRBJ2-2; D gene: TRBD2; clone size: .; V gene: TRBV19; CDR3 protein: CASSIEAGAGGELFF; CDR3 DNA: TGTGCCAGTAGTATAGAAGCGGGGGCGGGCGGGGAGCTGTTTTTT
J gene: TRBJ1-6; D gene: .; clone size: .; V gene: TRBV11-2; CDR3 protein: CASSRQLPDYNSPLHF; CDR3 DNA: TGTGCCAGCAGCCGACAGTTGCCCGACTATAATTCACCCCTCCACTTT
J gene: TRBJ1-4; D gene: TRBD1; clone size: .; V gene: TRBV19; CDR3 protein: CASSILDRENEKLFF; CDR3 DNA: TGTGCCAGTAGTATTTTGGACAGGGAAAATGAAAAACTGTTTTTT
J gene: TRBJ2-2; D gene: .; clone size: .; V gene: TRBV27; CDR3 protein: CASSSQGVGNTGELFF; CDR3 DNA: TGTGCCAGCAGTTCTCAGGGAGTAGGGAACACCGGGGAGCTGTTTTTT
J gene: TRBJ2-2; D gene: .; clone size: .; V gene: TRBV4-1; CDR3 protein: CASSQDRSKANTGELFF; CDR3 DNA: TGCGCCAGCAGCCAAGATCGAAGTAAGGCGAACACCGGGGAGCTGTTTTTT
J gene: TRBJ2-3; D gene: .; clone size: .; V gene: TRBV27; CDR3 protein: CASSFVSVDTDTQYF; CDR3 DNA: TGTGCCAGCAGTTTTGTTAGCGTGGACACAGATACGCAGTATTTT
J gene: TRBJ2-7; D gene: .; clone size: .; V gene: TRBV18; CDR3 protein: CASSPIGVIYEQYF; CDR3 DNA: TGTGCCAGCTCACCGATCGGGGTGATCTACGAGCAGTACTTC
J gene: TRBJ2-3; D gene: TRBD2; clone size: once; V gene: TRBV5-1; CDR3 protein: CASSLVLAVTDTQYF; CDR3 DNA: TGCGCCAGCAGCTTGGTACTAGCGGTCACAGATACGCAGTATTTT